This entry features one TCR beta chain sequence. It was during active infection that Seattle patients were enrolled and then longitudinally followed. CDR3 length equals 15 residues. Looked up from germline, CDR1 is MNHEY and CDR2 is SVGAGI. Trimming took 7 bases from V and 2 from J, leaving 14 bases between them. The sample is drawn from a study of blood T cell repertoires in COVID-19. Across the study: The study drew acute and convalescent COVID-19 samples from the United States, Italy and Spain.

Under the authors' procedure: Amplification with reference gene primers provided the estimates of nucleated cell counts. Repertoires were generated with immunoSEQ multiplex PCR, while TCRdb's copy carries only in-frame clones and drops some. V and J calls and clone size are as listed in that table; D and trimming were resolved from the DNA. The table includes roughly 110,000 clones, more than 80% detected once. The TCR comes from a woman aged 55-69 years with COVID-19, enrolled during active disease. The chain couples TRBV6-5 to TRBJ2-2, with D unclear. The sample taken for sequencing was peripheral blood. The CDR3 sequence: CASIPLDANTGELFF. As DNA, the CDR3 is TGTGCCAGCATACCTCTAGACGCCAACACCGGGGAGCTGTTTTTT.